Below, one T cell receptor beta chain is given with its context. Its antigen is not identified. The study ran the assay at deep level. TCRdb's table, derived via immunoSEQ multiplex PCR, lists solely in-frame clones and lacks some. The sample consists of millions of clones, about 95% of them appearing once. The sample is drawn from a study of shared clonotypes between healthy human individuals. Study results and caveats: Approximately 5.3% was the fraction of naive CD4 clonotypes found shared across a handful of donors. Measured sharing among donors was expected to vary with sequencing depth.

Germline CDR1 and CDR2: SGHDN and FVKESK. The CDR3 spans 13 residues. With 0 bases removed from V and 4 bases from J, the gap between germline ends came to 5 bases. Positive CCR7 selection of CD45RO-negative cells yielded the naive CD8 cells, and terminally differentiated effector memory CD45RA+ cells were excluded. Donors were healthy HIV-negative adults without recently reported acute infections or vaccinations. This TCR was recovered from a man in his late teens or twenties in good health. The gene calls are TRBV14 and TRBJ2-3; no definite D call. Sequenced sample: naive CD8+ T cells sorted from blood. The DNA of the CDR3 is TGTGCCAGCAGCCAAGAGAGCGCAGATACGCAGTATTTT. Protein product: CASSQESADTQYF.